This is a list of T cell receptor beta chains from one sample in a study of radiotherapy plus CTLA-4 blockade in lung cancer. Clones were read by immunoSEQ multiplex PCR, and TCRdb kept only the in-frame ones, dropping some. This sample has roughly 59,000 clones, with 70% to 80% found just once. Sequencing was performed on peripheral blood, taken from a patient treated with radiotherapy plus ipilimumab. These receptors all stem from a human donor with non-small cell lung cancer whose response to radiotherapy plus ipilimumab could not be evaluated. CDR3s include the opening cysteine and the closing phenylalanine or tryptophan. A D gene is named only where the DNA matches it firmly. Some rows mark clone size as missing; the rest say once, few, many or name a class of expanded clone.

TRBJ1-1	TRBV5-1	14	NA	NA	TGCGCCAGCAGTTTGGATGGGCAAGGCACTGAAGCTTTCTTT	CASSLDGQGTEAFF
TRBJ2-2	TRBV28	15	TRBD2	once	TGTGCCAGCAGTTTATGGGGACTAGCAGACGGGGAGCTGTTTTTT	CASSLWGLADGELFF
TRBJ2-7	TRBV7-2	15	TRBD2	few	TGTGCCAGCAGCCGGGAGCGGGGGGACACCTACGAGCAGTACTTC	CASSRERGDTYEQYF
TRBJ2-7	TRBV5-6	15	TRBD2	NA	TGTGCCAGCAGTCCCTGGGTAGCGGGGTCGTACGAGCAGTACTTC	CASSPWVAGSYEQYF
TRBJ2-2	TRBV2	16	TRBD2	few	TGTGCCAGCAGCAGACTAGCGGGGGGGAACACCGGGGAGCTGTTTTTT	CASSRLAGGNTGELFF
TRBJ1-4	TRBV19	15	NA	few	TGTGCCAGTAGTACCGCGGGGACGCTGAATGAAAAACTGTTTTTT	CASSTAGTLNEKLFF
TRBJ2-4	TRBV4-1	15	TRBD1	NA	TGCGCCAGCAGCCAAGATGGACAGGGGGCAAACATTCAGTACTTC	CASSQDGQGANIQYF
TRBJ2-7	TRBV9	13	NA	NA	TGTGCCAGCAGCGCCCTCCCTCAGGGGGAGCAGTACTTC	CASSALPQGEQYF
TRBJ2-7	TRBV19	15	TRBD1	few	TGTGCCAGTAGTCGAGGGGGCCCGAGCTCCTACGAGCAGTACTTC	CASSRGGPSSYEQYF
TRBJ2-3	TRBV10-1	14	NA	NA	TGCGCCAGCAGTGACGGAGGCAACACAGATACGCAGTATTTT	CASSDGGNTDTQYF
TRBJ2-6	TRBV6-6	12	NA	few	TGTGCCACCGAGTCTGGGGCCAACGTCCTGACTTTC	CATESGANVLTF
TRBJ1-4	TRBV2	17	TRBD1	NA	TGTGCCAGCAGTGGGGACAGGGGGCGAGGGACTAATGAAAAACTGTTTTTT	CASSGDRGRGTNEKLFF
TRBJ2-7	TRBV9	13	TRBD2	NA	TGTGCCAGCAGCCCCCGGACTAGCGGCGAGCAGTACTTC	CASSPRTSGEQYF
TRBJ1-5	TRBV2	17	TRBD1	NA	TGTGCCAGCAGTGAGGTGACAGGGGGAAGCGGCAATCAGCCCCAGCATTTT	CASSEVTGGSGNQPQHF
TRBJ1-5	TRBV4-1	15	NA	NA	TGCGCCAGCAGGGCGGACATCAGGTTCAATCAGCCCCAGCATTTT	CASRADIRFNQPQHF
TRBJ2-3	TRBV6-5	15	TRBD2	NA	TGTGCCAGCAGGACGGGACTAGGCTACACAGATACGCAGTATTTT	CASRTGLGYTDTQYF
TRBJ2-1	TRBV30	14	TRBD2	NA	TGTGCCTGGAGTGGGACTAGCGGCTACAATGAGCAGTTCTTC	CAWSGTSGYNEQFF
TRBJ1-1	TRBV10-3	15	TRBD1	NA	TGTGCCATCAGTTCGGTCACAGGGGGCACCACTGAAGCTTTCTTT	CAISSVTGGTTEAFF
TRBJ1-2	TRBV6-1	17	TRBD1	NA	TGTGCCAGCAGTGAAGCAATAAAAGGACAGGGTTGCTGTGGCTACACCTTC	CASSEAIKGQGCCGYTF
TRBJ2-7	TRBV11-3	14	TRBD2	NA	TGTGCCAGCAGCCCCCCGGGAGGGGTAGATAGATCGTACTTC	CASSPPGGVDRSYF
TRBJ1-4	TRBV7-8	16	NA	NA	TGTGCCAGCAGCTCCAGTACTCGGGGTCTTAATGAAAAACTGTTTTTT	CASSSSTRGLNEKLFF
TRBJ1-4	TRBV7-8	15	TRBD1	NA	TGTGCCAGCAGGCTACAGGGGACAACTAATGAAAAACTGTTTTTT	CASRLQGTTNEKLFF
TRBJ2-3	TRBV7-6	16	TRBD1	NA	TGTGCCAGCAGCTCCCCCCAGGGGGCCAGCACAGATACGCAGTATTTT	CASSSPQGASTDTQYF
TRBJ2-1	TRBV7-9	15	TRBD2	NA	TGTGCCAGCAGCTTCGGGACTAGCGGGACCCGTGGGGATTTCTTC	CASSFGTSGTRGDFF
TRBJ2-7	TRBV2	14	TRBD2	once	TGTGCCAGCAGGACTAGCGGGAACTTCTACGAGCAGTACTTC	CASRTSGNFYEQYF
TRBJ1-2	TRBV19	15	TRBD1	NA	TGTGCCAGTAGTGCCCCCCGGGACAGGGACTATGGCTACACCTTC	CASSAPRDRDYGYTF
TRBJ2-5	TRBV28	11	NA	NA	TGTGCCAGCAGTTTGGGGCTAGCCCAGTACTTC	CASSLGLAQYF
TRBJ2-7	TRBV11-1	13	NA	few	TGTGCCAGCACCTCGACAGTCTCCTACGAGCAGTACTTC	CASTSTVSYEQYF
TRBJ1-2	TRBV10-3	18	TRBD1	few	TGTGCCATCAGTGAGGAGGTACTGAGGACAGGGGGCAGGGATGGCTACACCTTC	CAISEEVLRTGGRDGYTF
TRBJ2-5	TRBV11-3	18	TRBD2	NA	TGTGCCAGCAGCTACCGAAGTGCCGGGACCGGGGAGGGAGAGACCCAGTACTTC	CASSYRSAGTGEGETQYF
TRBJ2-1	TRBV5-1	14	NA	few	TGCGCCAGCAGCTACGACCGAGGGTACAATGAGCAGTTCTTC	CASSYDRGYNEQFF
TRBJ2-7	TRBV5-1	14	TRBD2	NA	TGCGCCAGCAGCTTTGCGGGACTAGTCTACGAGCAGTACTTC	CASSFAGLVYEQYF
TRBJ2-7	TRBV19	13	TRBD1	few	TGTGCCAGTAGTTTGGACAGGACCTACGAGCAGTACTTC	CASSLDRTYEQYF
TRBJ2-5	TRBV18	15	NA	NA	TGTGCCAGCTCACCCCCGGACGGGGGGCTGGAGACCCAGTACTTC	CASSPPDGGLETQYF
TRBJ1-2	TRBV5-6	12	TRBD1	NA	TGTGCCAGCAGCGCCGGACAGGGCCCTTCCACCTTC	CASSAGQGPSTF
TRBJ1-2	TRBV19	15	NA	NA	TGTGCCAGTAGTATAGGGTACGGGGGTTCCGGTGGCTACACCTTC	CASSIGYGGSGGYTF
TRBJ1-1	TRBV18	17	NA	NA	TGTGCCAGCTCCCAGTTCATAATGGGACACCAGAACACTGAAGCTTTCTTT	CASSQFIMGHQNTEAFF
TRBJ1-2	TRBV18	14	NA	NA	TGTGCCAGCTCACGCTTCGGCCCAGGGGAAGGCTACACCTTC	CASSRFGPGEGYTF
TRBJ1-2	TRBV11-3	15	TRBD1	NA	TGTGCCAGCAGCTTAGGGGGACAGGGCCCTGCAGGCTACACCTTC	CASSLGGQGPAGYTF
TRBJ1-2	TRBV5-4	15	NA	NA	TGTGCCAGCAGCTTGGAAGGAGGAGCTAACTATGGCTACACCTTC	CASSLEGGANYGYTF
TRBJ2-7	TRBV5-6	15	NA	NA	TGTGCCAGCAGCTTGGCCAATGGGGGCCCCTCCGAGCAGTACTTC	CASSLANGGPSEQYF
TRBJ2-5	TRBV4-3	13	NA	NA	TGCGCCAGCAGCCCTTCGGACATTGAGACCCAGTACTTC	CASSPSDIETQYF
TRBJ2-5	TRBV28	19	TRBD2	NA	TGTGCCAGCAGTTTTAGCGGGGGGCTCCGGGCGAGGAGGGAAGAGACCCAGTACTTC	CASSFSGGLRARREETQYF
TRBJ1-2	TRBV19	14	NA	NA	TGTGCCAGTAGTATTCAGATTACCCTCTATGGCTACACCTTC	CASSIQITLYGYTF
TRBJ2-1	TRBV7-6	16	TRBD1	NA	TGTGCCAGCAGCTCCCTTACAGGGGCCTCCTACAATGAGCAGTTCTTC	CASSSLTGASYNEQFF
TRBJ2-1	TRBV14	15	TRBD2	NA	TGTGCCAGCAGCCTAGTAGCGGGGGCGTACAATGAGCAGTTCTTC	CASSLVAGAYNEQFF
TRBJ2-3	TRBV4-2	14	NA	NA	TGTGCCAGCAGCCCAGGACAGATCACAGATACGCAGTATTTT	CASSPGQITDTQYF
TRBJ2-7	TRBV5-4	13	NA	NA	TGCGCCAGCAGCCAAGACTACAGTAATGAACAGTACTTC	CASSQDYSNEQYF
TRBJ2-7	TRBV7-3	14	TRBD2	few	TGTGCCAGCAGCTCACTAGCGGGAGATGGCGAGCAGTACTTC	CASSSLAGDGEQYF
TRBJ1-2	TRBV28	20	NA	NA	TGTGCCAGCAGTTTATCCATTCTATCCCCCGGACAGAAACGGTTGGATGGCTACACCTTC	CASSLSILSPGQKRLDGYTF
TRBJ1-6	TRBV5-1	15	NA	NA	TGCGCCAGCAGCTTGGCAACACAGAGCATTTCACCCCTCCACTTT	CASSLATQSISPLHF
TRBJ2-3	TRBV19	14	TRBD1	few	TGTGCCAGTAGTGTTGGGACAGGATCAGATACGCAGTATTTT	CASSVGTGSDTQYF
TRBJ1-2	TRBV5-6	16	TRBD1	NA	TGTGCCAGCAGCTCAATTTGGAGGCAGGGGGCGGGTGGCTACACCTTC	CASSSIWRQGAGGYTF
TRBJ1-1	TRBV11-2	15	NA	NA	TGTGCCAGCAGCTTACAGGGGAGTTTCAACACTGAAGCTTTCTTT	CASSLQGSFNTEAFF
TRBJ1-6	TRBV30	14	NA	NA	TGTGCCTGGAGTTCCAGGGGAACGGTCTCACCCCTCCACTTT	CAWSSRGTVSPLHF